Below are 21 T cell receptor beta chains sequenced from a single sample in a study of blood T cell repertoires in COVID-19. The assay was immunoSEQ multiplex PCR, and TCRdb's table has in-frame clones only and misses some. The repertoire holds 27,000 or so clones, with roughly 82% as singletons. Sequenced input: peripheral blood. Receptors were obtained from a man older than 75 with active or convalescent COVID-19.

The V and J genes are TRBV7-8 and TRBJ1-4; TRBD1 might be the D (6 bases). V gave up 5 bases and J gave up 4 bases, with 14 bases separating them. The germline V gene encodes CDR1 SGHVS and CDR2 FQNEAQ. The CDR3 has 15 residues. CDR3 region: CASSGRQAINEKLFF. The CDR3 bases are TGTGCCAGCAGCGGCAGACAGGCGATTAATGAAAAACTGTTTTTT.

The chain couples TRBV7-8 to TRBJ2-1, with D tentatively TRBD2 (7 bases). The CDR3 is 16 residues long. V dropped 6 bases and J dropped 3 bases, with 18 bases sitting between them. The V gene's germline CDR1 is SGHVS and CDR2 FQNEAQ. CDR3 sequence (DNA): TGTGCCAGCAGTGCCGGGACGGGGGGCTTCTACAATGAGCAGTTCTTC. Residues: CASSAGTGGFYNEQFF.

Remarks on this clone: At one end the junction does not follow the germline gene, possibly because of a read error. This chain's CDR3 is CASSEGQTSGNTIHF. CDR3 bases: TGCGCCAGCAGCGAGGGACAGACGTCTGGAAACACCATACATTTT. The rearrangement links TRBV5-1 to TRBJ1-3; 7 bases match TRBD1. Looked up from germline, CDR1 is SGHRS and CDR2 is YFSETQ. The CDR3 totals 15 residues.

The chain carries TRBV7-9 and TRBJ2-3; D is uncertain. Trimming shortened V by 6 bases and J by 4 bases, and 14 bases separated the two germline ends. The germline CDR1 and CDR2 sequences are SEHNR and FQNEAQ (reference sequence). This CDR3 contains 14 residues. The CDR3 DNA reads TGTGCCAGCAGATCAAGAACTGCCGCAGATACGCAGTATTTT. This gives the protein CASRSRTAADTQYF.

CDR3 sequence: CASSIYWGDSYRTEAFF. Written as DNA, the CDR3 is TGTGCCAGTAGTATCTATTGGGGGGACAGCTACCGCACTGAAGCTTTCTTT. V usage is TRBV19 and J usage is TRBJ1-1; 7 bases align to TRBD1. The CDR3 contains 17 residues. Germline V CDR1 and CDR2: LNHDA, SQIVND (reference sequence). J lost 4 bases, V lost 3 bases, and 14 bases had no gene match.

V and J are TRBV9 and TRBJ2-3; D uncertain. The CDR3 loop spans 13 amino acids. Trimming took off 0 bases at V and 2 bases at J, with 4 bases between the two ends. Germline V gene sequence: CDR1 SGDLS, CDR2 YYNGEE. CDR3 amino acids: CASSVAVTDTQYF. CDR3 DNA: TGTGCCAGCAGCGTAGCAGTCACAGATACGCAGTATTTT.

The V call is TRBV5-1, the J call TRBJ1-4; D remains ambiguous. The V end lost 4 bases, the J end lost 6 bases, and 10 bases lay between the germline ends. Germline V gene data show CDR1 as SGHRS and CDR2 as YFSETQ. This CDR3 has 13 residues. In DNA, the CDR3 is TGCGCCAGCAGCCCGAACCGGGATGAAAAACTGTTTTTT. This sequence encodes CASSPNRDEKLFF.

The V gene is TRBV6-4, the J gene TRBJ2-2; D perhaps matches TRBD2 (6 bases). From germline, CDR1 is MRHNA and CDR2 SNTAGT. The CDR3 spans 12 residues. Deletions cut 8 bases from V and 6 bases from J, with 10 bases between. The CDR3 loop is CASLSGAGELFF. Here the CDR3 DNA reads TGTGCCAGCCTGTCGGGGGCCGGGGAGCTGTTTTTT.

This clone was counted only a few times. The CDR3 DNA follows: TGTGCCAGCAGCCAGGGGGGACAGCTGAGCTCCTACGAGCAGTACTTC. This translates into CASSQGGQLSSYEQYF. The rearrangement links TRBV3-1 (or the pseudogene TRBV3-2) to TRBJ2-7; D possibly corresponds to TRBD1 (7 bases). The V and J ends lost 3 bases and 0 bases respectively, with 15 bases between them. Germline-derived CDR1 and CDR2 are LGHDT and YNNKEL (reference sequence). This CDR3 has 16 residues.

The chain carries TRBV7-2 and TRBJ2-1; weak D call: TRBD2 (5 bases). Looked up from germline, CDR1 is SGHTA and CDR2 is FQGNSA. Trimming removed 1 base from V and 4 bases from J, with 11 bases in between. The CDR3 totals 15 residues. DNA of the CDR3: TGTGCCAGCAGCTTAGAGGGTAGGACTTACAATGAGCAGTTCTTC. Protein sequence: CASSLEGRTYNEQFF.

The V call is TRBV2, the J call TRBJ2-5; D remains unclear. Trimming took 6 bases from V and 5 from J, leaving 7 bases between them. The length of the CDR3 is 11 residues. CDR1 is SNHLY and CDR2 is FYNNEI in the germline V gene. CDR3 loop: CASSVLETQYF. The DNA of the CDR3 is TGTGCCAGCAGCGTACTGGAGACCCAGTACTTC.

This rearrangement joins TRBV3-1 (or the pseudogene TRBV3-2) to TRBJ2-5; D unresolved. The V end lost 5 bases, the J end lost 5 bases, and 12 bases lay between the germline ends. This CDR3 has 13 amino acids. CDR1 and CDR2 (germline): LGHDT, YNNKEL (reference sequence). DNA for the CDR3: TGTGCCAGCAGCGGCCATTCCGGGGAGACCCAGTACTTC. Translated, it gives CASSGHSGETQYF.

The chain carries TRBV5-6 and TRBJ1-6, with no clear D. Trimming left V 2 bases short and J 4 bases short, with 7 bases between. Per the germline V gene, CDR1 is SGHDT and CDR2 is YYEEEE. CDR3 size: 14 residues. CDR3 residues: CASSFREYNSPLHF. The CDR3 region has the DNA TGTGCCAGCAGCTTCCGGGAGTATAATTCACCCCTCCACTTT.

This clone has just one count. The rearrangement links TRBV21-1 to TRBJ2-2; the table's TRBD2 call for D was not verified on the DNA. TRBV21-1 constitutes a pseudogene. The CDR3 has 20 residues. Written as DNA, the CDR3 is TGTGCCAGCAGTCCTTGGACCTCCAGAGGGAAAAGACTGAACACCGGGGAGCTGTTTTTT. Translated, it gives CASSPWTSRGKRLNTGELFF.

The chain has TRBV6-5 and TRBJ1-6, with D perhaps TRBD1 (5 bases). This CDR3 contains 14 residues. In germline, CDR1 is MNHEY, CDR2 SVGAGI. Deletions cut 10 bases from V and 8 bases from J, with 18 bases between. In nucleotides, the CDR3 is TGTGCCACCACGGGTGGACACACAGATTCACCCCTCCACTTT. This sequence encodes CATTGGHTDSPLHF.

CDR3 nucleotides: TGCAGTGCTAGTCCAGATGGGCGGGGGGGTTACAATGAGCAGTTCTTC. Translating gives CSASPDGRGGYNEQFF. The chain couples TRBV20-1 to TRBJ2-1; the match to TRBD2 covers 9 bases. Germline lookup yields CDR1 DFQATT and CDR2 SNEGSKA (reference sequence). The CDR3 loop spans 16 amino acids. V lost 3 bases, J lost 4 bases, and 10 bases stayed unmatched.

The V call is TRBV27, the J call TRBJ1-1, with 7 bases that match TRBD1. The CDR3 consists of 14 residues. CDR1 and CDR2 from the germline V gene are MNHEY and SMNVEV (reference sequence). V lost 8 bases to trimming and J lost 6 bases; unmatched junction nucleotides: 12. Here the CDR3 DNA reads TGTGCCAGCGTGCGACAGGGACCAACCGCTGAAGCTTTCTTT. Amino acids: CASVRQGPTAEAFF.

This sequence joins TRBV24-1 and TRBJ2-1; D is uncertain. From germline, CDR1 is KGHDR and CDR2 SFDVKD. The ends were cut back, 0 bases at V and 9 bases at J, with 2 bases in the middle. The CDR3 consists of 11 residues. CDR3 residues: CATSDLREQFF. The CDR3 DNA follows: TGTGCCACCAGTGATTTGCGTGAGCAGTTCTTC.

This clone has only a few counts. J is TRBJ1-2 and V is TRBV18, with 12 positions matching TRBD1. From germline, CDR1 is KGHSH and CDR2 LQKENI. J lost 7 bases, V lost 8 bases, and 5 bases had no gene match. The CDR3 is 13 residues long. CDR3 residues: CASGGDRGLGYTF. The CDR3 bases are TGTGCCAGCGGAGGGGACAGGGGGCTTGGCTACACCTTC. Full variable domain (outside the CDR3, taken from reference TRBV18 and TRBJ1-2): NAGVMQNPRHLVRRRGQEARLRCSPMKGHSHVYWYRQLPEEGLKFMVYLQKENIIDESGMPKERFSAEFPKEGPSILRIQQVVRGDSAAYFCASGGDRGLGYTFGSGTRLTVV.

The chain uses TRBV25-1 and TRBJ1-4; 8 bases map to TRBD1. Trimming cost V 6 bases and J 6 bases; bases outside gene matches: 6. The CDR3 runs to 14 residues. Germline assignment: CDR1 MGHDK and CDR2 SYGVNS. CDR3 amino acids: CASRPSGGDEKLFF. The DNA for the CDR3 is TGTGCCAGCAGGCCTTCAGGGGGCGATGAAAAACTGTTTTTT.

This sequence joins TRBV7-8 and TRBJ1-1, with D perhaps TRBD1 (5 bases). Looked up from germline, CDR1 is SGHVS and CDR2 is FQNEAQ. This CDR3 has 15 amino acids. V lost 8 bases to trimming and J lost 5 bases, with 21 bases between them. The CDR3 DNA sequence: TGTGCCAGCGAGAAGTTGGGGCGGGGAGCGACTGAAGCTTTCTTT. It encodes CASEKLGRGATEAFF.